The TCR beta chain described here comes from a study of T cells in localized non-small cell lung cancer. In its sample, this clone was seen a few times. The target antigen is unknown. Assay: immunoSEQ multiplex PCR; the TCRdb copy retains only in-frame clones and omits some. The table lists about 1,800 clones, roughly 26% of them singletons. Findings and caveats of the study: In the blood, greater T cell density corresponded to longer overall survival. Adjacent lung was found to contain a median approximately 60 of the top 100 tumor clones. The highest T cell clonality was in uninvolved adjacent lung, above tumor.

The sequenced sample was normal lung tissue next to the tumor, obtained before any cancer treatment. The sequence derives from a woman aged 40-69 years with stage II squamous cell lung carcinoma.

The CDR3 coding sequence is TGTGCCAGCAGCCCGTCCGGGACTTCAGGAGAGACCCAGTACTTC. Its translation is CASSPSGTSGETQYF. The chain is built from TRBV11-3 and TRBJ2-5; D is perhaps TRBD2 (6 bases). Trimming took 5 bases from V and 4 from J, leaving 17 bases between them. The CDR3 runs to 15 residues. From germline, CDR1 is SGHNT and CDR2 YENEEA.